These 5 T cell receptor beta chains originate from one sample sequenced in a study of cytomegalovirus exposure and HLA in healthy donors. In the PCR, 60 Vbeta and 13 Jbeta primers were used. Data came from immunoSEQ multiplex PCR; TCRdb stores just in-frame clones and leaves some out. The table shows approximately 150,000 clones, with roughly 85% occurring only once. Material for sequencing was PBMCs. These receptors came from a man under 40 in good health and CMV-seropositive.

The genes are TRBV7-9 and TRBJ1-1; TRBD1 matches at 8 bases. The V and J ends lost 2 bases and 1 base, in that order; junction bases with no gene match: 3. The CDR3 is 15 residues long. Germline V gene lookup returns CDR1 SEHNR and CDR2 FQNEAQ (reference sequence). The CDR3 region has the DNA TGTGCCAGCAGCTTACTCGGACAGGGGAACACTGAAGCTTTCTTT. The encoded protein is CASSLLGQGNTEAFF. Using reference TRBV7-9 and TRBJ1-1 for the parts outside the CDR3, the full variable domain is DTGVSQNPRHKITKRGQNVTFRCDPISEHNRLYWYRQTLGQGPEFLTYFQNEAQLEKSRLLSDRFSAERPKGSFSTLEIQRTEQGDSAMYLCASSLLGQGNTEAFFGQGTRLTVV.

The J gene is TRBJ1-2, the V gene TRBV7-2, with 8 bases identical to TRBD1. The V and J ends lost 2 bases and 14 bases, in that order; junction bases with no gene match: 13. Germline V gene data show CDR1 as SGHTA and CDR2 as FQGNSA. This CDR3 has 14 amino acids. The CDR3 loop reads CASSLTLLGQEFTF. DNA of the CDR3: TGTGCCAGCAGCTTAACCCTACTGGGACAGGAGTTTACCTTC.

The gene calls are TRBV18 and TRBJ2-2; 7 bases map to TRBD1. CDR3 length equals 15 residues. Germline V gene lookup returns CDR1 KGHSH and CDR2 LQKENI. With 6 bases clipped from V and 9 bases from J, the junction kept 13 bases outside the gene matches. CDR3 protein: CASSQIHGQAWELFF. For the CDR3, the DNA is TGTGCCAGCTCGCAGATACATGGACAGGCGTGGGAGCTGTTTTTT.

V and J are TRBV5-1 and TRBJ2-1; D not resolved. The CDR3 length is 13 residues. V shed 2 bases and J shed 8 bases, with 11 bases lying between them. CDR1 is SGHRS, CDR2 YFSETQ, per germline. CDR3 DNA: TGCGCCAGCAGCTTTACTCTAGTCGATGAGCAGTTCTTC. Translating it yields CASSFTLVDEQFF.

The chain recombines TRBV7-3 with TRBJ2-5; 7 positions agree with TRBD1. Germline lookup yields CDR1 SGHTA and CDR2 FQGTGA. There are 14 residues in the CDR3. Trimming cost V 7 bases and J 6 bases; bases outside gene matches: 11. The CDR3 loop reads CASTFLGGWKTQYF. The CDR3 bases are TGTGCCAGCACCTTCTTAGGGGGCTGGAAGACCCAGTACTTC.